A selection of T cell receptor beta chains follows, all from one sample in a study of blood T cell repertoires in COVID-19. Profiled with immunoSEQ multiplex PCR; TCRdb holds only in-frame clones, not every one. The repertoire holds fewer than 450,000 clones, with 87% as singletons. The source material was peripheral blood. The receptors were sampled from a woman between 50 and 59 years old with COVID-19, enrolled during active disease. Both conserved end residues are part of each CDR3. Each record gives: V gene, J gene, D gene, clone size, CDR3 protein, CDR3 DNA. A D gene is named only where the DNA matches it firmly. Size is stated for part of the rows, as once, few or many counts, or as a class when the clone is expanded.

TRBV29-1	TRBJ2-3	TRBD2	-	CSVGTSGRTDTQYF	TGCAGCGTTGGGACTAGCGGGAGGACAGATACGCAGTATTTT
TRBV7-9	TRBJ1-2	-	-	CASSLDSREADYGYTF	TGTGCCAGCAGCTTAGATTCCCGGGAAGCCGACTATGGCTACACCTTC
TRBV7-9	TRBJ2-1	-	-	CASRNLSSYNEQFF	TGTGCCAGCAGAAACTTGAGCTCCTACAATGAGCAGTTCTTC
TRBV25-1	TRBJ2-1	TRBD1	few	CASSPIGTGYNEQFF	TGTGCCAGCAGCCCCATTGGGACAGGGTACAATGAGCAGTTCTTC
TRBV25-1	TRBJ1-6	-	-	CASRVGRDVGASPLHF	TGTGCCAGCAGAGTAGGGCGGGACGTAGGAGCTTCACCCCTCCACTTT
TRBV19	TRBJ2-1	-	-	CASNRQGGRNEQFF	TGTGCCAGTAATCGCCAGGGGGGTAGGAATGAGCAGTTCTTC
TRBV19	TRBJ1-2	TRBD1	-	CASSRTGGYGYTF	TGTGCCAGTAGTAGGACAGGGGGCTATGGCTACACCTTC
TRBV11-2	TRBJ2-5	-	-	CASRMFPPGSREETQYF	TGTGCCAGCAGGATGTTCCCCCCGGGATCTAGAGAAGAGACCCAGTACTTC
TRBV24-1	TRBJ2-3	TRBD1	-	CATSGGTGGFDTQYF	TGTGCCACCAGTGGCGGGACAGGGGGCTTTGATACGCAGTATTTT
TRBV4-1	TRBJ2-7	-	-	CASSQDSYYEQYF	TGCGCCAGCAGCCAAGACTCCTATTACGAGCAGTACTTC
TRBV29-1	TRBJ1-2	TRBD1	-	CSVETGQGFYGYTF	TGCAGCGTTGAGACAGGGCAAGGGTTCTATGGCTACACCTTC
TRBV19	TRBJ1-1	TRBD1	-	CASSYLGTGEAFF	TGTGCCAGTAGTTATCTCGGGACAGGGGAAGCTTTCTTT
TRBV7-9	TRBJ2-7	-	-	CASSLVQGSSYEQYF	TGTGCCAGCAGCTTAGTACAGGGCTCCTCCTACGAGCAGTACTTC
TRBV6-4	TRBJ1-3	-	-	CASRENSGNTIYF	TGTGCCAGCAGAGAGAACTCTGGAAACACCATATATTTT
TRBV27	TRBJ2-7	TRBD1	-	CASSVTGTAYGQYF	TGTGCCAGCAGTGTAACCGGGACAGCCTACGGGCAGTACTTC
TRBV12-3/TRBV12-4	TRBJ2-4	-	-	CASSFQGRNIQYF	TGTGCCAGCAGTTTTCAGGGTCGGAACATTCAGTACTTC
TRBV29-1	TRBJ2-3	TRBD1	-	CSVYTGGTDTQYF	TGCAGCGTTTATACAGGGGGCACAGATACGCAGTATTTT
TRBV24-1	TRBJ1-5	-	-	CATSDSRAAPGNNQPQHF	TGTGCCACCAGTGATTCCCGCGCCGCTCCAGGGAACAATCAGCCCCAGCATTTT
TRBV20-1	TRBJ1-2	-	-	CSARGDSGYTF	TGCAGTGCTAGGGGGGACTCCGGCTACACCTTC
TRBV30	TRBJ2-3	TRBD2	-	CVAGGDYTDTQYF	TGTGTCGCGGGAGGGGACTACACAGATACGCAGTATTTT
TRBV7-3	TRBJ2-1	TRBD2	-	CASSPSGGIAGGMDEQFF	TGTGCCAGCAGCCCGAGTGGCGGGATAGCGGGAGGGATGGATGAGCAGTTCTTC
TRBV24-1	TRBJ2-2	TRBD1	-	CATSDPQGNGELFF	TGTGCCACCAGTGATCCACAGGGGAACGGGGAGCTGTTTTTT
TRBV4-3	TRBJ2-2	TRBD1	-	CASSQGQGAGLFF	TGCGCCAGCAGCCAGGGACAGGGGGCCGGGCTGTTTTTT
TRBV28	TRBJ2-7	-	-	CASSLGAYREQYF	TGTGCCAGCAGTTTAGGGGCCTACCGCGAGCAGTACTTC
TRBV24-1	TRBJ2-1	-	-	CATSPDFWAGEQFF	TGTGCCACCAGTCCAGACTTTTGGGCGGGAGAGCAGTTCTTC
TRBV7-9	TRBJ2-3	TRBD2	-	CASSKHGGTAPQYF	TGTGCCAGCAGCAAACACGGGGGGACTGCCCCACAGTATTTT
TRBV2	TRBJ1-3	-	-	CASSFGTSRSGNTIYF	TGTGCCAGCAGTTTCGGGACTTCCCGCTCTGGAAACACCATATATTTT
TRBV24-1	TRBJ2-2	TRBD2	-	CATSDPGRADTGELFF	TGTGCCACCAGTGACCCTGGGAGGGCCGACACCGGGGAGCTGTTTTTT
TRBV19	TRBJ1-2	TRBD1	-	CASSMGISDRAGGYTF	TGTGCCAGTAGTATGGGCATTAGTGACAGGGCAGGAGGCTACACCTTC
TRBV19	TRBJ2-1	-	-	CASSHPVPNEQFF	TGTGCCAGTAGCCACCCGGTTCCCAATGAGCAGTTCTTC
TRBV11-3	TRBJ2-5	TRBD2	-	CASSRAGGTQETQYF	TGTGCCAGCAGCCGGGCGGGGGGTACACAAGAGACCCAGTACTTC
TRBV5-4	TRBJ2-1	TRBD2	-	CASATSGRAQREQFF	TGTGCCAGCGCGACTAGCGGGAGGGCCCAGAGAGAGCAGTTCTTC
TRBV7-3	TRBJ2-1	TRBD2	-	CASNLGGGRANEQFF	TGTGCCAGCAACTTAGGTGGCGGGAGGGCCAATGAGCAGTTCTTC
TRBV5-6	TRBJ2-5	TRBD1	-	CASRRTRDSQTQYF	TGTGCCAGCAGACGAACCCGGGACAGCCAGACCCAGTACTTC
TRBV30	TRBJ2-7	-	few	CAWSVARDLYF	TGTGCCTGGAGTGTGGCCCGGGATCTGTACTTC
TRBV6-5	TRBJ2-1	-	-	CASMGRNYNEQFF	TGTGCCAGCATGGGCAGAAACTACAATGAGCAGTTCTTC
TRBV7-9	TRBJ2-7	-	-	CASRGLSHEQYF	TGTGCCAGCCGAGGGCTATCTCACGAGCAGTACTTC
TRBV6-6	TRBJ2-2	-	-	CASRPQGDTGELFF	TGTGCCAGCAGACCTCAAGGGGACACCGGGGAGCTGTTTTTT
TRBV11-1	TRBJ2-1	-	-	CASSLFLYNEQFF	TGTGCCAGCAGCTTATTCCTTTACAATGAGCAGTTCTTC
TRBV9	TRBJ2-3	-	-	CASSVRGRTDTQYF	TGTGCCAGCAGCGTCAGGGGACGCACAGATACGCAGTATTTT
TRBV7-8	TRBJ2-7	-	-	CASSLLTGLALDEQYF	TGTGCCAGCAGCTTACTGACCGGGCTAGCTCTTGACGAGCAGTACTTC
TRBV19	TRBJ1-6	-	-	CASTIGRNSPLHF	TGTGCCAGTACAATCGGCAGGAATTCACCCCTCCACTTT
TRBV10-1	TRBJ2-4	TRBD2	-	CASSESTSGRNIQYF	TGCGCCAGCAGTGAGTCGACTAGCGGGAGAAACATTCAGTACTTC